This T cell receptor beta chain was captured in a study of shared clonotypes between healthy human individuals. Looked up from germline, CDR1 is SGHAT and CDR2 is FQNNGV. There are 14 residues in the CDR3. V trimming: 6 bases; J trimming: 3 bases; junction bases outside the gene matches: 6. Libraries were prepared by immunoSEQ multiplex PCR; TCRdb keeps only in-frame clonotypes and omits some of them. The sample shows millions of clones, about 95% of them seen only once. Naive CD8 cells, CD45RO-negative and positively selected for CCR7, excluded terminally differentiated effector memory CD45RA+ cells.

The J gene is TRBJ2-7, the V gene TRBV11-2, with TRBD1 matching over 9 bases. The TCR comes from a man aged 18 to 29 in good health. The sample taken for sequencing was naive CD8+ T cells sorted from blood. The CDR3 DNA is TGTGCCAGCAGTTTGGGACAGGGCCGCTACGAGCAGTACTTC. Translated: CASSLGQGRYEQYF.